This T cell receptor (beta chain) was identified during a study of T cell responses to AZD1222 COVID-19 vaccine. Background on the study: The study pooled second doses at about 4 or about 12 weeks.

TCRdb's copy holds only in-frame clones and misses some; the assay was immunoSEQ multiplex PCR. The table includes about 160,000 clones, about nine tenths detected once. CDR1 is SGHVS and CDR2 is FQNEAQ in the germline V gene. The CDR3 runs to 16 residues. Trimming removed 1 base at V and 2 bases at J, with 14 bases between. The chain combines TRBV7-8 with TRBJ1-2; a possible D gene is TRBD1 (5 bases). This receptor was identified in an adult in good health. This specimen was peripheral blood, taken on day 0 of AZD1222 vaccination. CDR3 amino acids: CASSLEASGSNYGYTF. For the CDR3, the DNA is TGTGCCAGCAGCTTAGAGGCGTCAGGGTCCAACTATGGCTACACCTTC.